This T cell receptor beta chain derives from a study of blood T cell repertoires in COVID-19 (dated by TCRdb to between 2020 and 2021). Regarding the study in general: Samples from collaborators originated in the United States, Italy and Spain and spanned both the acute and convalescent phases of COVID-19. The material from the prospective study consisted of cDNA or gDNA derived from T cells, B-cell-depleted T cells, or PBMCs. The dataset comprised deeply sampled blood TCRbeta repertoires from subjects exposed to, actively infected with, or recovered from COVID-19. The repertoires were released in a freely available public database intended as a resource for research on the immune response to SARS-CoV-2. Samples came from the ongoing ImmuneRACE study (first 160 participants) plus 1,254 subjects from 6 global collaborators. Sample metadata almost always included a de-identified subject ID, COVID-19 status, age in years and sex. Where available, HLA class I and class II types were obtained from metadata supplied by the sample provider rather than from assay-based typing.

The germline V gene supplies CDR1 SGHRS and CDR2 YFSETQ. From its cysteine to its phenylalanine, the CDR3 spans 14 amino acids. Of the read, only the CDR3 DNA is kept; its 42 bases are in frame from base 1. V sheds 0 bases and J sheds 5 bases, leaving 12 bases between their ends. Each collaborating institution followed its own protocols to collect whole blood in K2EDTA tubes. For TCRbeta analysis, collaborator samples were shipped as frozen whole blood, as isolated PBMCs, or as DNA extracted from either sample type. This clone showed up just a few times. The antigen this receptor binds is unknown. Base qualities are not recorded, but no much larger clone differs from it by a single base. Broad study findings and their caveats: Clinical and demographic metadata were provided uncurated, with the amount varying by source and participant.

TCRbeta CDR3 regions were amplified from genomic DNA by means of the immunoSEQ Assay, a bias-controlled multiplex PCR. The authors processed their data as follows. Nucleated cell counts per sample were estimated from amplification of reference gene primers within the assay. To quantify the absolute abundance of each unique TCRbeta CDR3 rearrangement, sequence reads were collapsed and filtered. Productive Simpson clonality was computed per sample as the square root of Simpson's diversity index over productive rearrangements. Sourced from immuneACCESS, this table was stored by TCRdb with only in-frame sequences that have V and J called. A share of the clones is absent; for the studies checked, an unresolved V gene accounts for under half, and the remainder has no known explanation. That table gives V, J and clone size, and the DNA gave D and trimming. The sample records roughly 150,000 clones, 65% to 80% of which are singletons. Of the sample, roughly 8% is held by the ten largest clones.

The sample was peripheral blood. This receptor was identified in a man in his 60s with acute or convalescent COVID-19. The chain joins TRBV5-1 to TRBJ2-7; the D gene is possibly TRBD2, with 6 bases matching. The DNA sequence reads TGCGCCAGCAGCTTGGAAGCGGGCAGGGACGAGCAGTACTTC. It codes for CASSLEAGRDEQYF. Here the CDR3 is joined to the reference TRBV5-1 and TRBJ2-7 genes, and the full variable domain is: KAGVTQTPRYLIKTRGQQVTLSCSPISGHRSVSWYQQTPGQGLQFLFEYFSETQRNKGNFPGRFSGRQFSNSRSEMNVSTLELGDSALYLCASSLEAGRDEQYFGPGTRLTVT.